One T cell receptor (beta chain) is described in this entry. What this receptor recognizes is not known. A read error may produce the germline difference seen at one junction end. These data come from a study of OX40 agonist ivuxolimab in advanced cancers. Describing the broader study: Ivuxolimab, which targeted the costimulatory receptor OX40 (CD134), was an agonistic, fully human IgG2 monoclonal antibody. Of the approximately 54 dose-escalation patients, hepatocellular carcinoma was present in around 19, melanoma in some 15, renal cell carcinoma in 9 and head and neck cancer in 9. In the dose-escalation cohort, 82.7% of patients were male, and the mean age was about 55 years, with a range of 23 to 79. Prior anti-PD-1, anti-PD-L1 or anti-CTLA-4 therapy was permitted, and approximately 39% of dose-escalation patients had received checkpoint inhibitors. The paper reports the monotherapy dose-escalation portion (N of about 54 patients) of the phase I ivuxolimab trial. Intravenous ivuxolimab was administered to patients every 2 weeks at six dose levels: 0.01, 0.1, 0.3, 1.5, 3 and 10 mg/kg. Peripheral TCRbeta sequencing aimed to test whether ivuxolimab altered TCR sequence diversity and caused clonal T-cell expansion. Partial responses occurred in three dose-escalation patients: two with cutaneous melanoma and one with hepatocellular carcinoma.

The trial excluded patients who had a history of autoimmune disease or were on systemic immunosuppression. Peripheral blood for TCR sequencing was collected from all dose cohorts at baseline, on cycle 4 day 1, and on cycle 7 day 1. The samples were drawn from a first-in-human, open-label, multicenter phase I dose-escalation trial of ivuxolimab. Adults with locally advanced or metastatic melanoma, renal cell carcinoma, hepatocellular carcinoma or head and neck squamous cell carcinoma were enrolled in the trial. Before TCR sequencing, CD4+ T cells and CD8+ T cells were sorted from peripheral blood as separate populations. The germline V gene yields SGHTS for CDR1 and YDEGEE for CDR2. The CDR3 numbers 13 residues from cysteine through phenylalanine. The CDR3 DNA has 39 bases and is translated from base 1. To sequence the TCRbeta CDR3 region, genomic DNA was isolated from the sorted cells. The immunoSEQ Assay was used for sequencing of TCRbeta CDR3 regions. The table was pulled from immuneACCESS by TCRdb, which kept in-frame rearrangements only. Such tables lose some clones; where checked, under half of the loss comes from unresolved V genes, and the rest has no known cause. The sample table holds 55,000 to 95,000 clones, of which around 88% were seen once. Around 2.7% of the sample rests with the top ten.

Overall results and qualifications from the work: On average, CD8+ T cells showed more expanded clones than CD4+ T cells after ivuxolimab. In partial responders in the 0.1-3.0 mg/kg groups, normalized peripheral clonal expansion was found to be among the lowest, especially among CD8+ T cells. Low levels of normalized T-cell clonal expansion were also seen in some nonresponding patients. At doses of 0.1 to 3.0 mg/kg, clonal expansion of both CD4+ and CD8+ T cells in blood was seen between baseline and week 6. The antigen specificity of the peripheral T cells that underwent clonal expansion was not determined.

The chain links TRBV5-8 with TRBJ1-2, with the D gene uncertain. The TCR was taken from an adult with an advanced solid tumor such as melanoma, head and neck, liver or kidney cancer. The material was CD4+ or CD8+ T cells sorted from blood, obtained in a trial of the OX40 agonist ivuxolimab. CDR3 region: CASKLKGNYGYTF. The bases are TGTGCCAGCAAACTTAAAGGGAACTACGGCTACACCTTC.